What follows are 10 T cell receptor beta chains derived from one specimen sequenced in a study of beta chain features in type 1 diabetes. Expressed TCRB transcripts got sequenced, as all isolated RNA was reverse transcribed. Sequencing was performed with immunoSEQ multiplex PCR; in TCRdb, only in-frame clones are kept and a portion is missing. This sample carries about 140,000 clones, about 10% of them seen once, and the ten largest clones take under 1.5%. The sequenced material came from naive CD4+ T cells from blood. The receptors come from a man aged 18 to 30 in good health.

This chain connects TRBV6-5 to TRBJ2-7, with TRBD1 identical over 7 bases. Looked up from germline, CDR1 is MNHEY and CDR2 is SVGAGI. V lost 5 bases to trimming and J lost 7 bases; unmatched junction nucleotides: 11. The CDR3 consists of 14 residues. As DNA, the CDR3 is TGTGCCAGCAGTGCCGGGACAGCTCCTCGGGAGCAGTACTTC. Its protein is CASSAGTAPREQYF.

The V call is TRBV7-8, the J call TRBJ2-3; TRBD2 matches at 7 bases. The CDR3 sequence is 17 residues long. V lost 1 base, J lost 2 bases, and 9 bases stayed unmatched. Germline V gene lookup returns CDR1 SGHVS and CDR2 FQNEAQ. In nucleotides, the CDR3 is TGTGCCAGCAGCTTAGGGACCGGCGGGGGAGCCACAGATACGCAGTATTTT. Its translation: CASSLGTGGGATDTQYF.

In its sample, this clone was seen many times. The chain uses TRBV30 and TRBJ2-5; 10 bases are a match to TRBD2. The germline CDR1 and CDR2 sequences are GTSNPN and SVGIG (reference sequence). Germline trimming cut 0 bases from V and 1 base from J; bases unmatched to any gene: 5. The CDR3 has 16 amino acids. CDR3 sequence reads: CAWSVLLAGPQETQYF. CDR3 coding DNA: TGTGCCTGGAGTGTGCTACTAGCGGGGCCCCAAGAGACCCAGTACTTC.

This clone was seen more than once but under ten times. In DNA form, the CDR3 reads TGTGCCAGCAGCTTGTCGTATGAGCAGTTCTTC. It codes for CASSLSYEQFF. The rearrangement joins TRBV5-4 to TRBJ2-1; the D is unclear. The V and J ends lost 1 base and 8 bases respectively, with 4 bases between them. The germline V gene has CDR1 SGHNT and CDR2 YYREEE (reference sequence). The CDR3 is made up of 11 amino acids.

This clone appeared a few times. V is TRBV5-6 and J is TRBJ2-3; weak D call: TRBD1 (6 bases). In germline, CDR1 is SGHDT, CDR2 YYEEEE. The CDR3 length is 16 residues. V was cut by 2 bases and J by 4 bases, with 17 bases left in between. Here the CDR3 reads CASSFRDNVRPDTQYF. Written as DNA, the CDR3 is TGTGCCAGCAGCTTCCGGGACAATGTTCGGCCAGATACGCAGTATTTT.

On this clone: Possible read error: a much larger clone is one base away. Other nucleotide sequences from this sample produce the same CDR3. This sequence joins TRBV9 and TRBJ1-1; the D gene is possibly TRBD1 (5 bases). This CDR3 region has 13 residues. Germline CDR1 reads SGDLS; CDR2 reads YYNGEE. V lost 2 bases and J lost 1, with 6 bases in between. The CDR3 coding sequence is TGTGCCAGCAGCGTCGACAGGAACACTGAAGCTTTCTTT. It yields the protein CASSVDRNTEAFF.

This sequence joins TRBV9 and TRBJ1-2, with D perhaps TRBD1 (6 bases). Germline assignment: CDR1 SGDLS and CDR2 YYNGEE. There are 15 residues in the CDR3. V shed 0 bases and J shed 5 bases, with 14 bases lying between them. CDR3 sequence (DNA): TGTGCCAGCAGCGTAGAGGTCAGGGGCGTATATGGCTACACCTTC. Residues: CASSVEVRGVYGYTF.

This chain joins TRBV18 and TRBJ2-1, with D tentatively TRBD2 (6 bases). V was shortened by 3 bases and J by 6 bases, with 12 bases between the two germline ends. Looked up from germline, CDR1 is KGHSH and CDR2 is LQKENI. The length of the CDR3 is 14 residues. CDR3 protein: CASSPYLGGNEQFF. The CDR3 coding sequence is TGTGCCAGCTCACCTTATTTGGGAGGCAATGAGCAGTTCTTC.

V usage is TRBV7-9 and J usage is TRBJ1-4; 10 bases fit TRBD1. This CDR3 has 14 residues. CDR1 and CDR2 from the germline V gene are SEHNR and FQNEAQ (reference sequence). J gave up 5 bases and V 4 bases, and 1 base lay outside the gene matches. The CDR3 DNA sequence: TGTGCCAGCAGCTCGGACAGGGGGAATGAAAAACTGTTTTTT. This gives the protein CASSSDRGNEKLFF.

This clone has more than one count but fewer than ten. This rearrangement joins TRBV6-1 to TRBJ1-2; 8 bases map to TRBD1. Germline-derived CDR1 and CDR2 are MNHNS and SASEGT. The CDR3 totals 13 residues. V lost 9 bases, J lost 6 bases, and 9 bases stayed unmatched. For the CDR3, the DNA is TGTGCCAGTGCCCTCCAGGGGGCGCATGGCTACACCTTC. Protein: CASALQGAHGYTF.